This T cell receptor (beta chain) was observed in a study of T cells in Graves' hyperthyroidism and ophthalmopathy. Turning to the study itself: Blood was drawn when the patient was first diagnosed and still untreated.

This clonotype was counted a few times. Trimming cost V 1 base and J 2 bases, with 12 bases left between them. From germline, CDR1 is DFQATT and CDR2 SNEGSKA (reference sequence). The CDR3 runs 15 residues. TCR beta CDR3 regions were amplified from RNA transcripts. TCR CDR3 regions were first amplified by RT-PCR with HTBI primers. TCRdb reprocessed the multiplex PCR reads with MiXCR, giving one entry per CDR3 protein. The top ten hold 40% of the sample, which has over 350,000 distinct CDR3 sequences, less than 20% seen once. The chain is built from TRBV20-1 and TRBJ1-5, with unresolved D. This sequence originates from a man between 18 and 29 years old with Graves' ophthalmopathy. The sample was blood. The CDR3 protein is CSARVGGVGNQPQHF. The CDR3 nucleotides read TGCAGTGCTAGAGTAGGCGGCGTGGGCAATCAGCCCCAGCATTTT.